This T cell receptor beta chain was sequenced during a study of T cell clonotyping in hematopoietic cell transplantation. The length of the CDR3 is 14 residues. Per germline, CDR1 SGHTA and CDR2 FQGNSA. Trimming stripped 3 bases from V and 0 bases from J, with 7 bases between. Sequencing was performed with immunoSEQ multiplex PCR; in TCRdb, only in-frame clones are kept and a portion is missing. The profile covers 15,000 to 20,000 clones, with 70% to 90% appearing a single time and about 4.5% taken by the ten largest. Sequenced sample: peripheral blood mononuclear cells. This clonotype was sampled from a woman between 40 and 55 years old in good health. Some clones in this sample may be carry-over from other donors' samples. V gene TRBV7-2 combines with J gene TRBJ2-3; D is unclear. CDR3 sequence reads: CASSFSASTDTQYF. The CDR3 DNA reads as TGTGCCAGCAGCTTCTCAGCTAGCACAGATACGCAGTATTTT.